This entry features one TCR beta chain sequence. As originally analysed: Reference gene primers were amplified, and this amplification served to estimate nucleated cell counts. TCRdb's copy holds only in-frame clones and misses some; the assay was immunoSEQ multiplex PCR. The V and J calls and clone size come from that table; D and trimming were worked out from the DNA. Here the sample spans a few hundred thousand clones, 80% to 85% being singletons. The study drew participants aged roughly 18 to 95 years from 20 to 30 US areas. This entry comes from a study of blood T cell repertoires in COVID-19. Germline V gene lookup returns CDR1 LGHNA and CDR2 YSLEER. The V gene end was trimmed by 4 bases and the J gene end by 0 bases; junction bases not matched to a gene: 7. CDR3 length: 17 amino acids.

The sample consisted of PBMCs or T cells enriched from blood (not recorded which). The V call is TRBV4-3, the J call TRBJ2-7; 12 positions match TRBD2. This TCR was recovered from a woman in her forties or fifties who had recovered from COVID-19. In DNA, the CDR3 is TGCGCCAGCAGCCGACAACTAGCGGGAGGCAACTCCTACGAGCAGTACTTC. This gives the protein CASSRQLAGGNSYEQYF.